This TCR beta chain derives from a study of technical replicates of blood from several donors. Sequencing was performed with immunoSEQ multiplex PCR; in TCRdb, only in-frame clones are kept and a portion is missing. The data contain about 88,000 clones, just under 95% of them seen just once; the ten biggest clones take up under 0.3%. The sample comprised T cells isolated from PBMCs. This receptor was obtained from a human donor in good health.

CDR3 protein: CASSLNRETQYF. Written as DNA, the CDR3 is TGTGCCAGCAGCCTCAACCGGGAGACCCAGTACTTC. The chain couples TRBV5-6 to TRBJ2-5, with D uncertain. CDR1 and CDR2 from the germline V gene are SGHDT and YYEEEE. The CDR3 covers 12 residues. V lost 4 bases, J lost 5 bases, and 9 bases lay in between.